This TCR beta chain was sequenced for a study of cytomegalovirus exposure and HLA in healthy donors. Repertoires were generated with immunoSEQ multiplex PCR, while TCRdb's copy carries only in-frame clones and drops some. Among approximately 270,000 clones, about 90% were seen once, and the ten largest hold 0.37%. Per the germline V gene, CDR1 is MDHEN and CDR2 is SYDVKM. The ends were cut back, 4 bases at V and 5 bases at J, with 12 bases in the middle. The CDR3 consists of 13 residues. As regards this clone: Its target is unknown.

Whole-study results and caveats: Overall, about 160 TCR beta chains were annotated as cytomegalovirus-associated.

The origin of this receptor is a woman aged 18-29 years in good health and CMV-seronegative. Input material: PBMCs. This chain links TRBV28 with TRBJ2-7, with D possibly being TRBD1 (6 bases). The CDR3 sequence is CASSSDSYHEQYV. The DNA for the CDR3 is TGTGCCAGCAGTTCGGACAGTTACCACGAGCAGTACGTC.